These 6 T cell receptor beta chains were sequenced from one sample in a study of regulatory T cells in long-lasting Graves disease. With iRepertoire HTBI primers and Arm-PCR of CDR3 regions, TCR beta libraries were built. One entry per CDR3 protein, called by TCRdb with MiXCR from the multiplex PCR reads. The repertoire holds roughly 220,000 distinct CDR3 sequences, around 16% seen once, with more than 20% in the top ten. As to time point: newly diagnosed GD, antithyroid drugs for less than 3 months. RNA from PBMCs was the source of the TCR library. The sequencing used peripheral blood mononuclear cells (PBMCs), collected at new diagnosis, from a patient treated with antithyroid drugs. These TCRs come from a female donor with Graves disease.

Ten or more counts support this clonotype. The chain couples TRBV6-2 or TRBV6-3 to TRBJ2-1; 8 bases agree with TRBD2. The CDR3 is made up of 16 amino acids. CDR1 and CDR2 (germline): MNHEY, SVGEGT. Trimming at V came to 0 bases and at J to 3 bases, leaving 4 bases not matched to a gene. The CDR3 DNA sequence: TGTGCCAGCAGTTACTCGGAGGGACTAGTCTACAATGAGCAGTTCTTC. Amino acid sequence: CASSYSEGLVYNEQFF.

Concerning this clonotype itself: No conserved phenylalanine or tryptophan is present at the end of the CDR3, so a read error is the likely explanation. The chain is built from TRBV19 and TRBJ1-1; 11 bases align to TRBD1. Germline lookup yields CDR1 LNHDA and CDR2 SQIVND (reference sequence). V trimming: 6 bases; J trimming: 0 bases; junction bases outside the gene matches: 3. The CDR3 covers 15 residues. CDR3 amino acids: CASSRDRGMNTEAFL. For the CDR3, the DNA is TGTGCCAGTAGCAGGGACAGGGGGATGAACACTGAAGCTTTCCTT.

This clonotype showed up many times. This chain connects TRBV20-1 to TRBJ1-2, with D tentatively TRBD1 (6 bases). Germline CDR1 is DFQATT and CDR2 is SNEGSKA (reference sequence). V gave up 4 bases and J gave up 5 bases, with 11 bases separating them. This CDR3 is 12 amino acids long. The CDR3: CSATGGGYGYTF. The CDR3 DNA follows: TGCAGTGCTACTGGGGGCGGGTATGGCTACACCTTC.

This clonotype was found many times. The V gene is TRBV30, the J gene TRBJ2-3; 7 bases are shared with TRBD2. The length of the CDR3 is 14 residues. Per germline, CDR1 GTSNPN and CDR2 SVGIG (reference sequence). V shed 0 bases, J shed 3 bases, and the junction held 3 bases outside the gene matches. For the CDR3, the DNA is TGTGCCTGGAGTGTTGGACTAGGGACAGATACGCAGTATTTT. Residues: CAWSVGLGTDTQYF.

This clonotype appeared a few times. This chain connects TRBV20-1 to TRBJ2-7, with D hard to call. The CDR3 totals 13 residues. The V gene lost 3 bases and the J gene lost 4 bases, with 13 bases spanning the gap. The V gene's germline CDR1 is DFQATT and CDR2 SNEGSKA (reference sequence). CDR3 nucleotides: TGCAGTGCTAGTCCATACTACCCTTACGAGCAGTACTTC. This translates into CSASPYYPYEQYF.

This clonotype was detected many times. The rearrangement uses TRBV28 and TRBJ2-5, with D possibly being TRBD1 or TRBD2 (6 bases each). The germline V gene has CDR1 MDHEN and CDR2 SYDVKM. V shed 8 bases and J shed 2 bases, with 12 bases lying between them. There are 13 residues in the CDR3. Here the CDR3 reads CASSGGSQETQYF. In nucleotides, the CDR3 is TGTGCCAGCTCCGGGGGCTCACAAGAGACCCAGTACTTC. Full variable domain (remainder filled in from reference TRBV28 and TRBJ2-5): DVKVTQSSRYLVKRTGEKVFLECVQDMDHENMFWYRQDPGLGLRLIYFSYDVKMKEKGDIPEGYSVSREKKERFSLILESASTNQTSMYLCASSGGSQETQYFGPGTRLLVL.